This TCR beta chain was found in a study of regulatory T cells in long-lasting Graves disease. Sample time point: newly diagnosed GD, antithyroid drugs for less than 3 months. The authors made the TCR library using RNA they extracted from PBMCs. Construction of the TCR beta libraries employed iRepertoire HTBI primers in conjunction with Arm-PCR of CDR3 regions. Each CDR3 protein is one row after TCRdb ran MiXCR on the multiplex PCR reads. Of almost 450,000 distinct CDR3 sequences in the sample, about a sixth are singletons; the top ten hold about 10%. These data were also reused for a study on T cells in Graves' hyperthyroidism and ophthalmopathy. This second study says: Investigators excluded patients with uncontrolled infection, other autoimmune disease, pregnancy or lactation. The HTBI primer set was used in a first-round RT-PCR of the TCR CDR3. Ophthalmopathy was separated from stable hyperthyroidism by a 13 V-J model.

This sample comprised peripheral blood mononuclear cells (PBMCs), obtained at new diagnosis, from a patient treated with antithyroid drugs. The sequence derives from a woman between 25 and 40 years old with Graves disease.

The CDR3 nucleotides are TGTGCCAGCAGTTACGGTCGGAGGTACGAGCAGTACTTC. Its translation is CASSYGRRYEQYF. The chain employs TRBV6-5 and TRBJ2-7; D possibly corresponds to TRBD2 (5 bases). The germline V and J ends were trimmed by 2 bases and 4 bases, with 9 bases remaining between them. Per germline, CDR1 MNHEY and CDR2 SVGAGI. This CDR3 is 13 amino acids long.